A single T cell receptor beta chain is shown here with its context. V gave up 8 bases and J gave up 0 bases, with 15 bases separating them. The germline V gene has CDR1 LNHDA and CDR2 SQIVND (reference sequence). The length of the CDR3 is 15 residues. In assigning cohorts, the study relied on participant-reported clinical history. Before being deemed recovered, Cohort 3 donors had two negative PCRs, clearance, or symptom resolution. The sample originates from a study of blood T cell repertoires in COVID-19. The repertoire was sequenced with immunoSEQ multiplex PCR; TCRdb's copy has only in-frame clones and lacks some. The sample holds 250,000 to 350,000 clones, more than 85% seen once.

The chain uses TRBV19 and TRBJ2-3; possibly TRBD2 for D (5 bases). The sequence was obtained from a woman aged 30 to 39 who had recovered from COVID-19. Sequenced sample: PBMCs or T cells enriched from blood (not recorded which). The CDR3 is CASEGRGFSTDTQYF. The CDR3, as DNA: TGTGCCAGTGAGGGTCGGGGATTCAGCACAGATACGCAGTATTTT.